The TCR beta chain under discussion was sequenced for a study of beta chain features in type 1 diabetes. Whole-study results and caveats: Patients with type 1 diabetes showed fewer VDJ junction insertions and more deletions. Patients with Type 1 diabetes showed moderately but significantly shorter TCRB CDR3s in all four CD4+ subsets.

Expressed TCRB transcripts got sequenced, as all isolated RNA was reverse transcribed. Assay: immunoSEQ multiplex PCR; the TCRdb copy retains only in-frame clones and omits some. Of 100,000 to 150,000 clones in the sample, 9% are singletons; the top ten hold 0.7% to 0.85%. On this clone: Its antigen is not identified.

Each sorted fraction was over 95% pure. V was clipped by 5 bases and J by 5 bases, with 13 bases between them. The germline CDR1 and CDR2 sequences are GTSNPN and SVGIG (reference sequence). CDR3 length: 13 amino acids. The origin of this receptor is a man aged 25 to 40 with type 1 diabetes. Sequenced material: central memory CD4+ T cells from blood. V gene TRBV30 combines with J gene TRBJ2-4, with D perhaps TRBD2 (7 bases). The CDR3 DNA is TGTGCCTGGGAGGGGGGGGGCCAAAACATTCAGTACTTC. Amino acids: CAWEGGGQNIQYF.